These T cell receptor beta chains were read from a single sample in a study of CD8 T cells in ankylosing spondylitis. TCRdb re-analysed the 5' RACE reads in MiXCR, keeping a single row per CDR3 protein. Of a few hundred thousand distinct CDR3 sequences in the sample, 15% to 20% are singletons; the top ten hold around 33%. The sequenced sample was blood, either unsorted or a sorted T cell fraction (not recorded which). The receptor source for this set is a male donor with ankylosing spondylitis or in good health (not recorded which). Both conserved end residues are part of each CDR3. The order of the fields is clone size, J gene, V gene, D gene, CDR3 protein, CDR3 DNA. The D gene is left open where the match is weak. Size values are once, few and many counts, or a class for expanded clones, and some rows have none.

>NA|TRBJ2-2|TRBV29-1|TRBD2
CSVIGGGSSANTGELFF
TGCAGCGTTATAGGCGGCGGGAGCTCCGCGAACACCGGGGAGCTGTTTTTT
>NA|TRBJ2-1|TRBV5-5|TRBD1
CASSSGQGHNEQFF
TGTGCCAGCAGCTCGGGACAGGGTCACAATGAGCAGTTCTTC
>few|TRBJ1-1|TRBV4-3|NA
CASSQDGTGPTNTEAFF
TGCGCCAGCAGCCAAGACGGAACGGGACCCACGAACACTGAAGCTTTCTTT
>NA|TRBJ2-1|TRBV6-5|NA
CASSSAGNEQFF
TGTGCCAGCAGTTCCGCGGGTAATGAGCAGTTCTTC
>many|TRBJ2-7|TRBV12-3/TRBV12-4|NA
CASALGPTYEQYF
TGTGCCAGCGCCCTCGGACCGACCTACGAGCAGTACTTC
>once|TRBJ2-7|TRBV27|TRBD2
CASSPGSSGFYEQYF
TGTGCCAGCAGTCCGGGGTCTAGCGGGTTTTACGAGCAGTACTTC
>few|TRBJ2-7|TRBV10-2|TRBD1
CASSETDRSYEQYF
TGCGCCAGCAGTGAGACGGACAGGTCCTACGAGCAGTACTTC
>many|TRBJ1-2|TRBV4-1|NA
CASSQEGDLGGYTF
TGCGCCAGCAGCCAAGAAGGGGACCTTGGTGGCTACACCTTC
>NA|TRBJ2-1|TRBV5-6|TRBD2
CASSLGLAGTYNEQFF
TGTGCCAGCAGCTTGGGACTAGCGGGAACTTACAATGAGCAGTTCTTC
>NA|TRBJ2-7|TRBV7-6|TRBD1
CASSLGTGGIYEQYF
TGTGCCAGCAGCTTAGGGACAGGGGGCATTTACGAGCAGTACTTC
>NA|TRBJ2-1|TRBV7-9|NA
CASSSEDYNEQFF
TGTGCCAGCAGCTCCGAAGACTACAATGAGCAGTTCTTC
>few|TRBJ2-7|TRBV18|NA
CASSPGTQVVYEQYF
TGTGCCAGCTCACCCGGAACTCAGGTGGTCTACGAGCAGTACTTC
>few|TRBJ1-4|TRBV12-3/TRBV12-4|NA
CASSFRPDGQSREKLFF
TGTGCCAGCAGTTTTCGACCAGATGGCCAGTCCCGAGAAAAACTGTTTTTT
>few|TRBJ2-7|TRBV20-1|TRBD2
CSAMTSGISYEQYF
TGCAGTGCAATGACTAGCGGGATTTCCTACGAGCAGTACTTC
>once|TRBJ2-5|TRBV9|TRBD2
CASSVVAGRGETQYF
TGTGCCAGCAGCGTAGTGGCCGGGAGGGGAGAGACCCAGTACTTC
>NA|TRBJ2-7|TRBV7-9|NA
CASSSRTDPAYEQYF
TGTGCCAGCAGCTCACGGACCGACCCAGCCTACGAGCAGTACTTC
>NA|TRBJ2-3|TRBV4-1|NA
CASSQEELAPDTDTQYF
TGCGCCAGCAGCCAAGAAGAACTAGCACCCGACACAGATACGCAGTATTTT
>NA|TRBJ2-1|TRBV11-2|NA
CASSLQDVEGPYNEQFF
TGTGCCAGCAGCTTGCAAGATGTAGAGGGTCCCTACAATGAGCAGTTCTTC
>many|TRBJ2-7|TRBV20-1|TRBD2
CSASPLRGSYEQYF
TGCAGTGCGAGCCCGCTCCGCGGGAGCTACGAGCAGTACTTC
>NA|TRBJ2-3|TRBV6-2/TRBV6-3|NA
CASTQGGDTDTQYF
TGTGCCAGCACCCAGGGTGGAGACACAGATACGCAGTATTTT
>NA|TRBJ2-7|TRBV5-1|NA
CASSLEGAGYEQYF
TGCGCCAGCAGCTTGGAAGGGGCGGGCTACGAGCAGTACTTC
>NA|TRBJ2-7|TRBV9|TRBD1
CASSESGQTYEQYF
TGTGCCAGCAGCGAGTCGGGACAGACCTACGAGCAGTACTTC
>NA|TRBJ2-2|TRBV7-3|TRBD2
CASSSMGLAKAPELFF
TGTGCCAGCAGCTCCATGGGACTAGCGAAGGCTCCGGAGCTGTTTTTT
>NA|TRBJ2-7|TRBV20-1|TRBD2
CSARRLAAYEQYF
TGCAGTGCTAGACGGCTAGCGGCCTACGAGCAGTACTTC
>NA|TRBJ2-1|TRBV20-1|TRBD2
CSARGDYQNEQFF
TGCAGTGCTAGAGGGGACTACCAGAATGAGCAGTTCTTC
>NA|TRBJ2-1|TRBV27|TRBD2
CASSRLASYNEQFF
TGTGCCAGCAGTAGACTAGCCTCCTACAATGAGCAGTTCTTC
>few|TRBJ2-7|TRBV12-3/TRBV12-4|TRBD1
CASSLSDRSDEQYF
TGTGCCAGCAGTCTCTCGGACAGGTCGGACGAGCAGTACTTC
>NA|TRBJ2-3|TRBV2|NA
CASKQIAGTDTQYF
TGTGCCAGCAAACAGATAGCGGGCACAGATACGCAGTATTTT
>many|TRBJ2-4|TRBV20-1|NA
CSARLRLAGNIQYF
TGCAGTGCTAGACTGAGGCTAGCCGGAAACATTCAGTACTTC
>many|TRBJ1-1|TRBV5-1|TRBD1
CASSAGQDPYAEAFF
TGCGCCAGCAGCGCCGGACAGGATCCATACGCTGAAGCTTTCTTT
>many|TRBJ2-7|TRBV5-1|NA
CASSLEPHYEQYF
TGCGCCAGCAGCTTGGAGCCCCACTACGAGCAGTACTTC
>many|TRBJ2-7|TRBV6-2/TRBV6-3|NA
CASSASPF
TGTGCCAGCAGCGCCTCACCATTC
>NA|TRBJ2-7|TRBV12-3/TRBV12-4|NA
CASRLSIYEQYF
TGTGCCAGCAGACTCTCGATCTACGAGCAGTACTTC
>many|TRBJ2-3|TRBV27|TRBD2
CASSQRLAGAADTQYF
TGTGCCAGCAGTCAACGACTAGCGGGAGCGGCAGATACGCAGTATTTT
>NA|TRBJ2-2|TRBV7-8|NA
CASSGRAPVGMDTGELFF
TGTGCCAGCAGCGGCCGGGCCCCGGTGGGTATGGACACCGGGGAGCTGTTTTTT
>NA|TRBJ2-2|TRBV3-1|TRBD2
CASSLAGTNTGELFF
TGTGCCAGCAGCCTAGCGGGAACAAACACCGGGGAGCTGTTTTTT
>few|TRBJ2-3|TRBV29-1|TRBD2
CSGYGGTDTQYF
TGCAGCGGGTACGGGGGGACAGATACGCAGTATTTT
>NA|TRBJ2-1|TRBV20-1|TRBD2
CSARVLAGEDEQFF
TGCAGTGCTAGAGTCTTAGCGGGAGAGGATGAGCAGTTCTTC
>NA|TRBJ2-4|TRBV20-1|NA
CSARELDGPGIQYF
TGCAGTGCTAGAGAATTGGACGGGCCGGGCATTCAGTACTTC
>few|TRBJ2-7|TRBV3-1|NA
CASRGADEQYF
TGTGCCAGCAGGGGGGCTGACGAGCAGTACTTC
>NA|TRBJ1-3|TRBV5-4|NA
CASSLLGGDGNTIYF
TGTGCCAGCAGCTTGTTAGGGGGTGACGGAAACACCATATATTTT
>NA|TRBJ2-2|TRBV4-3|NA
CASSQEMAGELFF
TGCGCCAGCAGCCAAGAGATGGCCGGGGAGCTGTTTTTT
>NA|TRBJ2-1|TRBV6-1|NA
CASSTGTAFNEQFF
TGTGCCAGCAGTACCGGGACCGCTTTCAATGAGCAGTTCTTC
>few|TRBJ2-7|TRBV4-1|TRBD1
CASSNYPGQGHYEQYF
TGCGCCAGCAGCAACTATCCGGGACAGGGGCACTACGAGCAGTACTTC
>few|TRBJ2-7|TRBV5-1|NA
CASSLVMWDGSYEQYF
TGCGCCAGCAGCTTGGTAATGTGGGACGGATCCTACGAGCAGTACTTC
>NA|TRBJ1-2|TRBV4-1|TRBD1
CASSQVIAGTGYNYGYTF
TGCGCCAGCAGCCAAGTCATAGCCGGGACAGGGTACAACTATGGCTACACCTTC
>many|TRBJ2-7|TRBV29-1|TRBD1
CSAGQVGYEQYF
TGCAGCGCTGGACAGGTTGGCTACGAGCAGTACTTC
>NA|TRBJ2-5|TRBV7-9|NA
CASSSGQYTIETQYF
TGTGCCAGCAGCTCCGGACAGTATACTATCGAGACCCAGTACTTC
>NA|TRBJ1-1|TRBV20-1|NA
CSARRAPDTEAFF
TGCAGTGCTAGGAGGGCCCCGGACACTGAAGCTTTCTTT
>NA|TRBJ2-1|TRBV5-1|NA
CASSLVGGPTYNEQFF
TGCGCCAGCAGCTTGGTTGGCGGGCCTACCTACAATGAGCAGTTCTTC
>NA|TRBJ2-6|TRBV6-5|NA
CASGSGANVLTF
TGTGCCAGCGGCTCTGGGGCCAACGTCCTGACTTTC